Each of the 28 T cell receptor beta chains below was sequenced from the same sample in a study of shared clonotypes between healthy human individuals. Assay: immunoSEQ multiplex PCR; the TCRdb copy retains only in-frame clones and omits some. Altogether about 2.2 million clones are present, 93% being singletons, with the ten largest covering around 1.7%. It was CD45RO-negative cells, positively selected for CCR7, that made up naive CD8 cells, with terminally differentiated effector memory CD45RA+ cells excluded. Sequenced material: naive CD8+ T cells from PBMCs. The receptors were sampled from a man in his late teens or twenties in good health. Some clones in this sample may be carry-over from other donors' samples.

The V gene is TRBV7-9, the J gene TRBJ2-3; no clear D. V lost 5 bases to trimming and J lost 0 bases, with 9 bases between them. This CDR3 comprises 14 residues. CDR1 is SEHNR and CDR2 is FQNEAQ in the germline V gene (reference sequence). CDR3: CASSHQSSTDTQYF. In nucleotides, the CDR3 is TGTGCCAGCAGCCATCAGTCTAGCACAGATACGCAGTATTTT.

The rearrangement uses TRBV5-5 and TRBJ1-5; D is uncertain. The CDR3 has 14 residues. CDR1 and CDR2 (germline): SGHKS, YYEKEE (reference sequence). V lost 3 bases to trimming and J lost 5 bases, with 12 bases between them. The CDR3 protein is CASSWTDDYQPQHF. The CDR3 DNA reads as TGTGCCAGCAGCTGGACGGACGACTATCAGCCCCAGCATTTT. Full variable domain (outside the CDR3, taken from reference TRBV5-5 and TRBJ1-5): DAGVTQSPTHLIKTRGQQVTLRCSPISGHKSVSWYQQVLGQGPQFIFQYYEKEERGRGNFPDRFSARQFPNYSSELNVNALLLGDSALYLCASSWTDDYQPQHFGDGTRLSIL.

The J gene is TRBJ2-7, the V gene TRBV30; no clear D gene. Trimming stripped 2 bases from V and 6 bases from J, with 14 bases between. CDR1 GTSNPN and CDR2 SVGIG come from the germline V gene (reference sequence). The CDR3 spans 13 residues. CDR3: CAWSPYREGEQYF. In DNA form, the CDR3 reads TGTGCCTGGAGTCCCTACCGAGAAGGCGAGCAGTACTTC.

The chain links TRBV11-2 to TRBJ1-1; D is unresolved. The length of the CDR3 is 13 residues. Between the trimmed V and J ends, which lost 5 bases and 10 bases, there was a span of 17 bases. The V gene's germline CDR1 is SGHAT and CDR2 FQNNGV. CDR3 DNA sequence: TGTGCCAGCAGCCCCCGAGGTAGGGCGGTAGCTTTCTTT. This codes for CASSPRGRAVAFF.

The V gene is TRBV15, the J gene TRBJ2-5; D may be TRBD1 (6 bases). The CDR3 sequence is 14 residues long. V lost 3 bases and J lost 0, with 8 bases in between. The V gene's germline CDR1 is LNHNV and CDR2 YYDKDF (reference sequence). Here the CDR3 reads CATSSDRYQETQYF. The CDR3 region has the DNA TGTGCCACCAGCAGCGACAGGTACCAAGAGACCCAGTACTTC.

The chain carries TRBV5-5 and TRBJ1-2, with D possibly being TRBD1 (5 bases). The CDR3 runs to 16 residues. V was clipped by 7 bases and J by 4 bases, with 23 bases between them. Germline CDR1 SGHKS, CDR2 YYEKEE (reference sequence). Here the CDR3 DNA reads TGTGCCAGCTTACCGGGGCCCTCAGGGTCTATCTATGGCTACACCTTC. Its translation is CASLPGPSGSIYGYTF.

CDR3 residues: CASSPPFSPSMGEKLFF. CDR3 DNA: TGTGCCAGCAGCCCCCCTTTTTCCCCGTCCATGGGTGAAAAACTGTTTTTT. This chain connects TRBV9 to TRBJ1-4; no definite D call. Germline V gene data show CDR1 as SGDLS and CDR2 as YYNGEE. The CDR3 length is 17 residues. Trimming pared 4 bases from V and 7 bases from J, leaving 23 bases between.

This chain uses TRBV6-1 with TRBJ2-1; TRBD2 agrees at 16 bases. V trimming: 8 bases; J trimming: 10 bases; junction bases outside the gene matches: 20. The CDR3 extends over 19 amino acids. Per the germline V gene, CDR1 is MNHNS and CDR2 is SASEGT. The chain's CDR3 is CASRGLRPGLAGGPPEQFF. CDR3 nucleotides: TGTGCCAGCCGTGGGTTAAGGCCGGGACTAGCGGGAGGGCCCCCAGAGCAGTTCTTC.

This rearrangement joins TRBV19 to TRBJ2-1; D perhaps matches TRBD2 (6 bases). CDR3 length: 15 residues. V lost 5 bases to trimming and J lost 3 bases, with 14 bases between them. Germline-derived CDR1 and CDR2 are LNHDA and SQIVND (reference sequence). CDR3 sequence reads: CASSAGTQVYNEQFF. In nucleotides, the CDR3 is TGTGCCAGTAGTGCCGGGACTCAGGTCTACAATGAGCAGTTCTTC.

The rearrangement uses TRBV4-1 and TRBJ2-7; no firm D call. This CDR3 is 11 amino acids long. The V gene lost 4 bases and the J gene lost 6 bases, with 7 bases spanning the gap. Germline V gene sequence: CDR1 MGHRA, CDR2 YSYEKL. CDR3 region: CASSLAGEQYF. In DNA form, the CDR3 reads TGCGCCAGCAGCCTGGCTGGCGAGCAGTACTTC.

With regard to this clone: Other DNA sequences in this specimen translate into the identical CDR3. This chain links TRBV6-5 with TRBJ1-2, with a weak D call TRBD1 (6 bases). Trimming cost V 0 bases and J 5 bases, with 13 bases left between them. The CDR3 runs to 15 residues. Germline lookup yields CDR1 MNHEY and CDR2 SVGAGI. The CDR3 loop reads CASSYSGDRRYGYTF. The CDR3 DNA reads TGTGCCAGCAGTTACTCAGGAGACAGGAGATATGGCTACACCTTC.

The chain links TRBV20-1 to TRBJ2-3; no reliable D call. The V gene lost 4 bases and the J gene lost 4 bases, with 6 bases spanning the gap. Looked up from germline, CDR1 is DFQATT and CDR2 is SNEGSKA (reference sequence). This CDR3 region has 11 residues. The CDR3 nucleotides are TGCAGTGCTAAATACTCAGATACGCAGTATTTT. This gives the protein CSAKYSDTQYF.

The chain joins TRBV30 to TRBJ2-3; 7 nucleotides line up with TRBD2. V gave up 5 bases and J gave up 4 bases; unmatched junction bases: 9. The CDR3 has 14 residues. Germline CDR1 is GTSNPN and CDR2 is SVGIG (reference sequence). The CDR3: CAWWVAGDSDTQYF. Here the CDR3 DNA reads TGTGCCTGGTGGGTGGCGGGGGACTCAGATACGCAGTATTTT.

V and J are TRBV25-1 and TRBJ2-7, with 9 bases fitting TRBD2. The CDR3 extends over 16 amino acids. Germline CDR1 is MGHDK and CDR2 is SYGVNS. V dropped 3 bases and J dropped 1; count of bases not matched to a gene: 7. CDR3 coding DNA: TGTGCCAGCAGTGAGGGAGTACTAGCGGGTTCCTACGAGCAGTACTTC. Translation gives CASSEGVLAGSYEQYF.

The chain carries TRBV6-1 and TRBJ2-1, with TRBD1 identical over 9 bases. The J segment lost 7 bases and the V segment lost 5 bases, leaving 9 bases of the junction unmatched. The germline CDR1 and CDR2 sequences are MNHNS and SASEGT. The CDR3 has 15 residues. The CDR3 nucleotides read TGTGCCAGCAGTAGAGGGCACAGGGGGCGAAATGAGCAGTTCTTC. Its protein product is CASSRGHRGRNEQFF.

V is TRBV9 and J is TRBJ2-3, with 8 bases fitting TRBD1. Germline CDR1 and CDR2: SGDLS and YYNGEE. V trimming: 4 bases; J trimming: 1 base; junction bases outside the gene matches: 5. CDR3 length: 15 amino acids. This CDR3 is CASSSLGQGTDTQYF. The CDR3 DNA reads TGTGCCAGCAGCTCCCTGGGACAGGGCACAGATACGCAGTATTTT.

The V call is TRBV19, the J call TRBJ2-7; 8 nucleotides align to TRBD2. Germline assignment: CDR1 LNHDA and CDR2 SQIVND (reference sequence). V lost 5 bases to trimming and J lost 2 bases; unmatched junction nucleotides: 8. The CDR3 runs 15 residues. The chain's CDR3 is CASSPRGGQAYEQYF. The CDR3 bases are TGTGCCAGTAGTCCACGGGGGGGTCAGGCCTACGAGCAGTACTTC.

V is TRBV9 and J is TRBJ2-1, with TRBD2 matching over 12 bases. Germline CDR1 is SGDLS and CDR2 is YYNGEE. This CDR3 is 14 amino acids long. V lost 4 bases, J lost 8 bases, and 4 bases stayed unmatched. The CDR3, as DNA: TGTGCCAGCAGCCCGAGACTAGCGGGAGATGAGCAGTTCTTC. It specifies CASSPRLAGDEQFF.

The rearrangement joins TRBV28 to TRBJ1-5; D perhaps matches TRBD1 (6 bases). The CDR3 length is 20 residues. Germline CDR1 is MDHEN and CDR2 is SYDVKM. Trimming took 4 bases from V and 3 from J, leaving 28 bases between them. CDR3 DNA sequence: TGTGCCAGCAGTTCCTCAACCACTCTAGGACAGTGGGCCTTCAATCAGCCCCAGCATTTT. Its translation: CASSSSTTLGQWAFNQPQHF.

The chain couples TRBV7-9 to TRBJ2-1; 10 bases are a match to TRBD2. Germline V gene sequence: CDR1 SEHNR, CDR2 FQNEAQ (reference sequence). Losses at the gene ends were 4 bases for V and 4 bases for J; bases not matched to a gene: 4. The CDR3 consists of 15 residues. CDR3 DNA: TGTGCCAGCAGCTATGGACTAGCGGTGTACAATGAGCAGTTCTTC. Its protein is CASSYGLAVYNEQFF. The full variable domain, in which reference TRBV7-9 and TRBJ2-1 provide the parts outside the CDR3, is DTGVSQNPRHKITKRGQNVTFRCDPISEHNRLYWYRQTLGQGPEFLTYFQNEAQLEKSRLLSDRFSAERPKGSFSTLEIQRTEQGDSAMYLCASSYGLAVYNEQFFGPGTRLTVL.

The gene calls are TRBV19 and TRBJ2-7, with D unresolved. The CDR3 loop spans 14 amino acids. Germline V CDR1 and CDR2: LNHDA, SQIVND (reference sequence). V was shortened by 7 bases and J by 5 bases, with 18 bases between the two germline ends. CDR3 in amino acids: CASKVSPPAHEQYF. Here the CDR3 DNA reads TGTGCCAGTAAAGTTTCACCTCCCGCTCACGAGCAGTACTTC.

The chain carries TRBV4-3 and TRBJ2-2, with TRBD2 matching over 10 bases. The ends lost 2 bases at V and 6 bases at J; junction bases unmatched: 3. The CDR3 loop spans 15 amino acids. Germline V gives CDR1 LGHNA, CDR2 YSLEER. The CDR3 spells CASSQRLAGPGELFF. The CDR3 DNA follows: TGCGCCAGCAGCCAACGACTAGCGGGTCCCGGGGAGCTGTTTTTT.

CDR3 sequence: CASSYSLGHTGELFF. The CDR3 region has the DNA TGTGCCAGCAGTTACTCATTGGGACACACCGGGGAGCTGTTTTTT. The rearrangement uses TRBV6-5 and TRBJ2-2; possibly TRBD1 or TRBD2 for D (5 bases each). The CDR3 runs to 15 residues. Germline-derived CDR1 and CDR2 are MNHEY and SVGAGI. Trimming shortened V by 0 bases and J by 3 bases, and 8 bases separated the two germline ends.

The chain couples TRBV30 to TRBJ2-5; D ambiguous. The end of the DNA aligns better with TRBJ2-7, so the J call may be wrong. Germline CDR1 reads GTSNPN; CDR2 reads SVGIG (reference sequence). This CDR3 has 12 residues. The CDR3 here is CAWSEDTYEQYF. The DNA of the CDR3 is TGTGCCTGGAGTGAAGACACCTACGAGCAGTACTTC.

CDR3: CASSQRDIQPEKLFF. The DNA for the CDR3 is TGTGCCAGCAGCCAAAGGGACATTCAGCCTGAAAAACTGTTTTTT. This chain links TRBV7-8 with TRBJ1-4, with D maybe TRBD1 (6 bases). The CDR3 loop spans 15 amino acids. V was clipped by 5 bases and J by 7 bases, with 17 bases between them. The germline V gene has CDR1 SGHVS and CDR2 FQNEAQ.

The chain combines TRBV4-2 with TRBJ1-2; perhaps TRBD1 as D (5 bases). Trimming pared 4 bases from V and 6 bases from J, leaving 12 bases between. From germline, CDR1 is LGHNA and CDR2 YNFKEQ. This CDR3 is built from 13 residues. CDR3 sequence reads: CASSRYGRDGYTF. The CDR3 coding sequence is TGTGCCAGCAGCCGGTATGGCAGGGATGGCTACACCTTC.

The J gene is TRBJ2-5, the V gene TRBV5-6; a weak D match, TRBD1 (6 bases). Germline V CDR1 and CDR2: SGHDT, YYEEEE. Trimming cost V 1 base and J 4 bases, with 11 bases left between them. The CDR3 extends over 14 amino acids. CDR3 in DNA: TGTGCCAGCAGCTTGCAGGGGTGGTTAGAGACCCAGTACTTC. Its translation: CASSLQGWLETQYF.

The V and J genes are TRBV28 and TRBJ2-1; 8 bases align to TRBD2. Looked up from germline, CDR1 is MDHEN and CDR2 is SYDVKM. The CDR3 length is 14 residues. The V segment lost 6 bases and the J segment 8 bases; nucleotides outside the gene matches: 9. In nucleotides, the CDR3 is TGTGCCAGCAGCCGAGCGGGAGAGGCCGATGAGCAGTTCTTC. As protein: CASSRAGEADEQFF.